This section outlines one TCR beta chain sequence together with its context. Its antigen is not identified. Assay used: immunoSEQ multiplex PCR; TCRdb lists only in-frame clones, some missing. The sample records about 2.4 million clones, 80% to 95% being singletons. This sample is drawn from a study of shared clonotypes between healthy human individuals. General observations from the study: Sampling included only blood; tissue repertoires likely differ.

The CDR3 is 15 residues long. V lost 5 bases to trimming and J lost 6 bases, with 16 bases between them. Germline loops: CDR1 MNHEY, CDR2 SVGAGI. Only Caucasian adults living in Nashville, Tennessee made up the donor group. Division of CD4+ cells produced a CD45RA+ naive subset and a CD45RA-negative memory subset. This rearrangement joins TRBV6-5 to TRBJ2-2, with a weak D call TRBD1 (6 bases). Source material: naive CD4+ T cells from PBMCs. Noted subset: CD45RA+ positively selected. The TCR originated in a man between 18 and 29 years old in good health. Some clones in this sample may be carry-over from other donors' samples. The CDR3, as DNA: TGTGCCAGCAGTCGGCTACAGGGATCCGCCGGGGAGCTGTTTTTT. Translating gives CASSRLQGSAGELFF.